Listed here are 6 T cell receptor beta chains from one sample, sequenced in a study of cytomegalovirus exposure and HLA in healthy donors. The data were produced by immunoSEQ multiplex PCR, yet TCRdb's version contains in-frame clones alone and is incomplete. The table shows nearly 200,000 clones, with 84% occurring only once. The sequenced material came from PBMCs. All receptors derive from a woman in her 30s in good health and CMV-seropositive.

For this clone: The junction departs from the called germline gene at one end, perhaps through a read error. The chain links TRBV30 to TRBJ2-7, with 13 nucleotides matching TRBD2. The germline V gene has CDR1 GTSNPN and CDR2 SVGIG (reference sequence). CDR3 length: 13 amino acids. The CDR3: CAWTSGSRYEQYF. Here the CDR3 DNA reads TGTGCTTGGACTAGCGGGAGTAGGTACGAGCAGTACTTC.

The V and J genes are TRBV30 and TRBJ2-2, with 8 bases identical to TRBD2. Germline V gives CDR1 GTSNPN, CDR2 SVGIG (reference sequence). The CDR3 is 16 residues long. The V gene end was trimmed by 3 bases and the J gene end by 0 bases; junction bases not matched to a gene: 6. This chain's CDR3 is CAWRGPGLANTGELFF. The CDR3 DNA reads as TGTGCCTGGAGGGGTCCGGGACTAGCGAACACCGGGGAGCTGTTTTTT.

The chain is built from TRBV7-6 and TRBJ1-4; 8 bases agree with TRBD1. Germline V lookup: CDR1 SGHVS, CDR2 FNYEAQ. After removal of 5 bases from V and 6 bases from J, the junction contained 5 bases not matched to a gene. This CDR3 is built from 14 residues. The chain's CDR3 is CASSPTGAYEKLFF. In nucleotides, the CDR3 is TGTGCCAGCAGCCCGACAGGGGCATATGAAAAACTGTTTTTT.

The rearrangement links TRBV6-5 to TRBJ2-7; 8 nucleotides align to TRBD2. With 7 bases clipped from V and 3 bases from J, the junction kept 8 bases outside the gene matches. The germline V gene encodes CDR1 MNHEY and CDR2 SVGAGI. The CDR3 contains 14 residues. The CDR3 region is CASTRLALNYEQYF. CDR3 in DNA: TGTGCCAGCACCCGACTAGCGCTGAACTACGAGCAGTACTTC.

The chain is built from TRBV27 and TRBJ2-7, with D maybe TRBD1 (6 bases). Deletions cut 3 bases from V and 5 bases from J, with 11 bases between. The CDR3 is 13 residues long. In germline, CDR1 is MNHEY, CDR2 SMNVEV (reference sequence). CDR3 sequence (DNA): TGTGCCAGCAGTTTCACAGGGACCCACGAGCAGTACTTC. Protein product: CASSFTGTHEQYF.

The chain links TRBV5-1 to TRBJ1-1; perhaps TRBD1 as D (5 bases). CDR1 and CDR2 from the germline V gene are SGHRS and YFSETQ. This CDR3 has 12 amino acids. V lost 7 bases, J lost 5 bases, and 12 bases lay in between. CDR3 sequence: CASYQEGTEAFF. The CDR3 nucleotides read TGCGCCAGCTACCAGGAGGGGACTGAAGCTTTCTTT.